This T cell receptor (beta chain) was sequenced for a study of CD8 T cells in ankylosing spondylitis. Trimming cost V 6 bases and J 3 bases, with 11 bases left between them. Looked up from germline, CDR1 is KGHSH and CDR2 is LQKENI. The CDR3 consists of 13 residues. Each CDR3 protein is one row after TCRdb ran MiXCR on the 5' RACE reads. The top ten clones hold more than 7% of a sample with about 140,000 distinct CDR3 sequences, roughly 8.4% of them seen once. This clonotype was found a few times. The material sequenced was synovial fluid, either unsorted or a sorted T cell fraction (not recorded which). The TCR sequence derives from a male donor with ankylosing spondylitis. The gene calls are TRBV18 and TRBJ2-5; D gene unclear. The CDR3 bases are TGTGCCAGCTCTCGGAGTACAGAAGAGACCCAGTACTTC. Residues: CASSRSTEETQYF.